One and the same sample provided the 15 T cell receptor beta chains below, sequenced in a study of low-dose radiotherapy and immunotherapy resistance in tumors. Time point indicated: before trial treatment. TRAV- and TRBV-specific primers primed first-strand cDNA, covering alpha and beta chains. The authors ran around 19 PCR cycles to amplify TCRs with a constant-region primer and V-primer adapter. TCRdb reanalysed the reads using MiXCR and keeps one entry per CDR3 protein. Of about 82,000 distinct CDR3 sequences detected, approximately 20% appear once; the ten largest clones hold less than 6%. Sequenced here: PBMCs, sampled before treatment. All receptors come from a male donor with prostate cancer.

V is TRBV5-1 and J is TRBJ2-3; D possibly corresponds to TRBD2 (6 bases). The CDR3 has 18 amino acids. The germline gives CDR1 SGHRS, CDR2 YFSETQ. Trimming shortened V by 0 bases and J by 0 bases, and 17 bases separated the two germline ends. In DNA, the CDR3 is TGCGCCAGCAGCTTGGAGAGTACGATAGCGGTTAGCACAGATACGCAGTATTTT. Translated, it gives CASSLESTIAVSTDTQYF.

There are a few counts of this clonotype. The chain couples TRBV30 to TRBJ1-1; TRBD1 is a possible D gene (5 bases). V lost 1 base to trimming and J lost 4 bases, with 13 bases between them. Germline V gene lookup returns CDR1 GTSNPN and CDR2 SVGIG (reference sequence). CDR3 size: 14 residues. CDR3 DNA: TGTGCCTGGAGTGGAAGGGGCCTGGGCACTGAAGCTTTCTTT. Amino acid sequence: CAWSGRGLGTEAFF.

At least ten counts were recorded for this clonotype. The chain couples TRBV23-1 to TRBJ2-2; 8 bases are shared with TRBD1. TRBV23-1 is given ORF status, its function remaining uncertain. The ends lost 2 bases at V and 5 bases at J; junction bases unmatched: 10. This CDR3 contains 17 residues. Written as DNA, the CDR3 is TGCGCCAGCAGTCAAGCAGTGACAGGGGATATAACCGGGGAGCTGTTTTTT. This sequence encodes CASSQAVTGDITGELFF.

This clonotype was counted many times. The chain has TRBV7-2 and TRBJ2-7; D gene uncertain. Germline lookup yields CDR1 SGHTA and CDR2 FQGNSA. Trimming removed 1 base from V and 4 bases from J, with 11 bases in between. The CDR3 loop spans 14 amino acids. The CDR3 sequence is CASSLGITGYEQYF. The CDR3 DNA reads TGTGCCAGCAGCTTAGGAATTACTGGTTACGAGCAGTACTTC.

Ten or more counts support this clonotype. The chain joins TRBV5-1 to TRBJ2-2, with D uncertain. Germline CDR1 SGHRS, CDR2 YFSETQ. V was shortened by 4 bases and J by 2 bases, with 9 bases between the two germline ends. The length of the CDR3 is 14 residues. The CDR3 reads CASSLRRNTGELFF. The CDR3 DNA follows: TGCGCCAGCAGCCTACGGAGAAACACCGGGGAGCTGTTTTTT.

Ten or more counts support this clonotype. This rearrangement joins TRBV7-9 to TRBJ2-7, with D possibly being TRBD1 (5 bases). The CDR3 covers 17 residues. Per the germline V gene, CDR1 is SEHNR and CDR2 is FQNEAQ (reference sequence). The germline V and J ends were trimmed by 4 bases and 0 bases, with 19 bases remaining between them. The CDR3: CASSSSETAMNSYEQYF. Here the CDR3 DNA reads TGTGCCAGCAGCTCATCCGAGACAGCAATGAACTCCTACGAGCAGTACTTC. Based on the CDR3 plus reference TRBV7-9 and TRBJ2-7, the full variable domain is DTGVSQNPRHKITKRGQNVTFRCDPISEHNRLYWYRQTLGQGPEFLTYFQNEAQLEKSRLLSDRFSAERPKGSFSTLEIQRTEQGDSAMYLCASSSSETAMNSYEQYFGPGTRLTVT.

This clonotype has just a few counts. This may come from a read error, since a much larger clone is one base off. V usage is TRBV6-6 and J usage is TRBJ2-4; TRBD1 is a possible D gene (6 bases). V dropped 8 bases and J dropped 5 bases, with 25 bases sitting between them. Germline-derived CDR1 and CDR2 are MNHNY and SVGAGI (reference sequence). The CDR3 covers 17 residues. The CDR3 sequence: CASGLTSVPTGQNIQYF. The CDR3 DNA reads TGTGCCAGCGGTCTCACCTCCGTGCCGACAGGACAAAACATTCAGTACTTC.

This clonotype is medium-sized (0.01 to 0.1%) within its sample. This chain joins TRBV28 and TRBJ2-2, with D tentatively TRBD1 or TRBD2 (6 bases each). Germline loops: CDR1 MDHEN, CDR2 SYDVKM. The CDR3 has 15 amino acids. Trimming removed 6 bases from V and 6 bases from J, with 17 bases in between. CDR3 amino acids: CASRPSQGRSGELFF. DNA for the CDR3: TGTGCCAGCAGGCCCTCCCAGGGGAGGTCCGGGGAGCTGTTTTTT.

This clonotype was recorded at least ten times. The CDR3 protein is CASSSALGTDTDGVREQYF. Written as DNA, the CDR3 is TGTGCCAGCAGCTCCGCCCTTGGGACTGATACGGACGGCGTGCGCGAGCAGTACTTC. This chain uses TRBV7-9 with TRBJ2-7, with a weak D call TRBD2 (6 bases). The V end lost 4 bases, the J end lost 6 bases, and 31 bases lay between the germline ends. The CDR3 is 19 residues long. Per germline, CDR1 SEHNR and CDR2 FQNEAQ (reference sequence).

This clonotype showed up many times. This chain connects TRBV6-6 to TRBJ1-2, with a possible D match to TRBD1 (6 bases). The CDR3 is 14 residues long. The V gene lost 3 bases and the J gene lost 3 bases, with 11 bases spanning the gap. Germline assignment: CDR1 MNHNY and CDR2 SVGAGI (reference sequence). The CDR3 region is CASSYTSGDYGYTF. Written as DNA, the CDR3 is TGTGCCAGCAGTTATACCTCAGGGGACTATGGCTACACCTTC.

The sample holds many counts of this clonotype. This chain links TRBV28 with TRBJ2-7, with 13 bases lining up with TRBD2. Germline V gene lookup returns CDR1 MDHEN and CDR2 SYDVKM. Losses at the gene ends were 5 bases for V and 0 bases for J; bases not matched to a gene: 4. The length of the CDR3 is 16 residues. CDR3 residues: CASSIRTSGSSYEQYF. In DNA, the CDR3 is TGTGCCAGCAGTATCAGGACTAGCGGGAGCTCCTACGAGCAGTACTTC.

In this sample, this clonotype turned up a few times. The chain joins TRBV29-1 to TRBJ2-7, with TRBD2 as a possible D gene (7 bases). The CDR3 has 14 amino acids. Germline assignment: CDR1 SQVTM and CDR2 ANQGSEA. Trimming took 3 bases from V and 2 from J, leaving 14 bases between them. DNA for the CDR3: TGCAGCGTTGATCTAGGAGGGGGGGCCTACGAGCAGTACTTC. This gives the protein CSVDLGGGAYEQYF.

This clonotype was seen repeatedly, ten times or more. The chain links TRBV6-2 or TRBV6-3 to TRBJ2-2; D not certain. This CDR3 spans 15 amino acids. From germline, CDR1 is MNHEY and CDR2 SVGEGT. V lost 5 bases, J lost 5 bases, and 15 bases lay in between. The CDR3 DNA reads TGTGCCAGCAGTCTCAGGTCATACGGTACCGGGGAGCTGTTTTTT. Translated, it gives CASSLRSYGTGELFF.

The rearrangement uses TRBV5-4 and TRBJ2-5; the match to TRBD2 covers 9 bases. This CDR3 is 16 amino acids long. CDR1 and CDR2 from the germline V gene are SGHNT and YYREEE (reference sequence). J gave up 5 bases and V 0 bases, and 8 bases lay outside the gene matches. The CDR3 spells CASSLEPGTSWETQYF. In DNA form, the CDR3 reads TGTGCCAGCAGCTTGGAGCCCGGGACTAGCTGGGAGACCCAGTACTTC.

This clonotype was recorded many times. The rearrangement joins TRBV12-3 or TRBV12-4 to TRBJ1-2, with 7 bases matching TRBD1. CDR3 length: 16 amino acids. Losses at the gene ends were 4 bases for V and 0 bases for J; bases not matched to a gene: 8. CDR3 sequence (DNA): TGTGCCAGCAGTTCGAGAAACAGGGGATCTAACTATGGCTACACCTTC. It encodes CASSSRNRGSNYGYTF.